These T cell receptor beta chains were read from a single sample in a study of blood T cell repertoires in COVID-19. Sequencing was performed with immunoSEQ multiplex PCR; in TCRdb, only in-frame clones are kept and a portion is missing. The top ten clones hold approximately 4.4% of a sample with more than 70,000 clones, roughly nine tenths of them seen once. What was sequenced was peripheral blood. The receptors come from a man aged 50 to 59 with active or convalescent COVID-19. CDR3s include the opening cysteine and the closing phenylalanine or tryptophan. D genes are given only for firm matches. For some rows the clone size is stated as once, few or many, or as a class when expanded; others skip it.

V	J	size	D	CDR3	DNA
TRBV30	TRBJ2-7	few	NA	CAWRAAYEQYF	TGTGCCTGGAGGGCAGCCTACGAGCAGTACTTC
TRBV11-2	TRBJ1-1	NA	TRBD1	CASSSGGQMNTEAFF	TGTGCCAGCAGCTCAGGGGGCCAAATGAACACTGAAGCTTTCTTT
TRBV24-1	TRBJ2-4	NA	NA	CATSGGSTDNTKNIQYF	TGTGCCACCAGTGGGGGATCGACAGATAATACCAAAAACATTCAGTACTTC
TRBV5-1	TRBJ2-1	NA	TRBD2	CASSLALAGESYNEQFF	TGCGCCAGCAGCTTGGCCCTCGCGGGGGAGTCCTACAATGAGCAGTTCTTC
TRBV3-1/TRBV3-2	TRBJ1-1	once	NA	CASSQDMAGRNTEAFF	TGTGCCAGCAGCCAAGATATGGCGGGAAGGAACACTGAAGCTTTCTTT
TRBV7-9	TRBJ1-6	NA	TRBD1	CASSLVVAGGNSPLHF	TGTGCCAGCAGCTTAGTCGTGGCAGGGGGGAATTCACCCCTCCACTTT
TRBV15	TRBJ2-1	NA	TRBD1	CATSRQGAAYNEQFF	TGTGCCACCAGCAGACAGGGGGCAGCCTACAATGAGCAGTTCTTC
TRBV7-2	TRBJ2-1	NA	TRBD1	CASSLEGRTGGYNEQFF	TGTGCCAGCAGCTTAGAGGGCCGGACAGGGGGATACAATGAGCAGTTCTTC
TRBV7-2	TRBJ1-2	NA	TRBD1	CASRQTGERGYTF	TGTGCCAGCAGGCAGACAGGGGAGAGAGGCTACACCTTC
TRBV5-8	TRBJ1-2	NA	TRBD1	CASTRRGTGYGYTF	TGTGCCAGCACCAGGAGGGGGACAGGGTATGGCTACACCTTC
TRBV27	TRBJ1-1	NA	NA	CASSPRTRVPEAFF	TGTGCCAGCAGTCCACGGACCAGGGTCCCTGAAGCTTTCTTT
TRBV7-6	TRBJ2-1	NA	NA	CASRSRQDSSYNEQFF	TGTGCCAGCAGGTCCCGACAGGACAGCTCCTACAATGAGCAGTTCTTC
TRBV21-1	TRBJ2-3	once	NA	CASSSNPRKRGAPSTDTQYF	TGTGCCAGCAGCAGCAACCCCCGAAAGCGGGGGGCCCCTAGCACAGATACGCAGTATTTT
TRBV5-1	TRBJ1-4	NA	NA	CASSDRPTNEKLFF	TGCGCCAGCTCGGACAGACCAACTAATGAAAAACTGTTTTTT
TRBV4-1	TRBJ2-3	NA	TRBD2	CASSQLPGLKTDTQYF	TGCGCCAGCAGCCAACTTCCGGGACTAAAAACAGATACGCAGTATTTT
TRBV3-1/TRBV3-2	TRBJ1-1	NA	NA	CASSRNRNTEAFF	TGTGCCAGCAGCCGCAACAGGAACACTGAAGCTTTCTTT
TRBV5-6	TRBJ1-3	NA	NA	CASSAVSSGNTIYF	TGTGCCAGCAGCGCGGTTAGCTCTGGAAACACCATATATTTT
TRBV10-3	TRBJ1-1	few	NA	CATRRERGSAEAFF	TGTGCCACCAGGAGGGAGCGGGGCTCCGCTGAAGCTTTCTTT